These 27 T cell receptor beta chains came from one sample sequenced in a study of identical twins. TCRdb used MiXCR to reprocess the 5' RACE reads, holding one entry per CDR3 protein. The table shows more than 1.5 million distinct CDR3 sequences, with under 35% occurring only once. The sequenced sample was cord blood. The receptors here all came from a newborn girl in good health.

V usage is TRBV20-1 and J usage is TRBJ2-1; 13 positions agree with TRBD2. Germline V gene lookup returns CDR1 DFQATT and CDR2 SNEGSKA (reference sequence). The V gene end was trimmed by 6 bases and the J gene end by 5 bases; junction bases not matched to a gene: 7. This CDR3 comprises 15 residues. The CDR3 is CSAKRTSGSNNEQFF. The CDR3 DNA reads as TGCAGTGCAAAAAGGACTAGCGGGAGTAACAATGAGCAGTTCTTC.

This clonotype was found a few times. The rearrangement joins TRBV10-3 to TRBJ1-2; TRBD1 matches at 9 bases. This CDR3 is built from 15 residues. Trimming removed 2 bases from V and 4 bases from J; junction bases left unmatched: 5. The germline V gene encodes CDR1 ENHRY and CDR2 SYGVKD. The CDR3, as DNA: TGTGCCATCAGTGAGATGGGACAGGGCACCTATGGCTACACCTTC. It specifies CAISEMGQGTYGYTF.

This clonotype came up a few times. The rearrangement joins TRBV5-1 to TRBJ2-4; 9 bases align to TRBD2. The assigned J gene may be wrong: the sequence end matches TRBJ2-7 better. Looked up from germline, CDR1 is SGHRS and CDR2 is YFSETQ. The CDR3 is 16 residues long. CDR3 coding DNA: TGCGCCAGCAGCGCCGCCGGGACTAGCTTTCAGATCGAGCAGTACTTC. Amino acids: CASSAAGTSFQIEQYF.

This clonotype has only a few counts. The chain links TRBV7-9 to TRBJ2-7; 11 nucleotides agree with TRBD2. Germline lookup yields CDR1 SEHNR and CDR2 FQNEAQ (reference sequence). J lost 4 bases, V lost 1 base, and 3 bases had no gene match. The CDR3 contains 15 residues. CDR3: CASSLEGLAVYEQYF. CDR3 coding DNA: TGTGCCAGCAGCTTAGAGGGACTAGCGGTGTACGAGCAGTACTTC.

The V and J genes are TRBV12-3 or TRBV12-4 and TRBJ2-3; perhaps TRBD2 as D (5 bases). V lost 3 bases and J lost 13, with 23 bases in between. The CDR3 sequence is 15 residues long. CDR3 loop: CASSFGSTRADAEYF. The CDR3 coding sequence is TGTGCCAGCAGTTTTGGGTCTACTAGGGCAGATGCGGAGTATTTT.

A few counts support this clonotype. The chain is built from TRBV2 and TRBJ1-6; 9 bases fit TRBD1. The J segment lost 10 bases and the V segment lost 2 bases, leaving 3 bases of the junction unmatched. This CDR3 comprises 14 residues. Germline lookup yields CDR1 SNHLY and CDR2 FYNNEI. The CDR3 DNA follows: TGTGCCAGCAGTGAACACAGGGGGCGGTCACCCCTCCACTTT. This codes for CASSEHRGRSPLHF.

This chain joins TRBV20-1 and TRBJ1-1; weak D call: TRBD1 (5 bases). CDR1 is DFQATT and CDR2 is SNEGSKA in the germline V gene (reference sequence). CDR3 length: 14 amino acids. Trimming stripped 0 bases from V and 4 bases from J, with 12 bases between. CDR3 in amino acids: CSARDAGQSTEAFF. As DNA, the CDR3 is TGCAGTGCTAGAGATGCGGGGCAGTCCACTGAAGCTTTCTTT.

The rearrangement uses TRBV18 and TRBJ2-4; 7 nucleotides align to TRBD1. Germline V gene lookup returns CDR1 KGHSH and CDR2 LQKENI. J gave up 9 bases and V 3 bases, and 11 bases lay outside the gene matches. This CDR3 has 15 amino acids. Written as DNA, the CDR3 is TGTGCCAGCTCACCCCTGACAGGGCTCCAAAGCATTCAGTACTTC. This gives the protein CASSPLTGLQSIQYF.

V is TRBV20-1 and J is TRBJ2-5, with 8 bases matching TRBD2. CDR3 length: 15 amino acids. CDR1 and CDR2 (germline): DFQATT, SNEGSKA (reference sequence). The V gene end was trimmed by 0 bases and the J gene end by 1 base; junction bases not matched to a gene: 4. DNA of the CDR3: TGCAGTGCTAGAGATAGCGGGGCTCTCCAAGAGACCCAGTACTTC. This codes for CSARDSGALQETQYF.

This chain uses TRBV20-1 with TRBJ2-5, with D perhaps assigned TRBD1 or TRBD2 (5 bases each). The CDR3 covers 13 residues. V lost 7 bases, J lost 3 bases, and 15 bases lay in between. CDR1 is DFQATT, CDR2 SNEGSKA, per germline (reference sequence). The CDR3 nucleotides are TGCAGTGATTCGGGGCGTTTGGAAGAGACCCAGTACTTC. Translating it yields CSDSGRLEETQYF.

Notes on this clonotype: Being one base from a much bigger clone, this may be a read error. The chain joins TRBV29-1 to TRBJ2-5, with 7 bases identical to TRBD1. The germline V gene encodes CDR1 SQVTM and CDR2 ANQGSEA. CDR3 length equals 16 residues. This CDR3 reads CGVEDQGQRLQETQYF. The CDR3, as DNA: TGCGGCGTTGAAGATCAGGGACAGAGACTACAAGAGACCCAGTACTTC.

DNA of the CDR3: TGTGCCTGGAAGTTTTACTACGAGCAGTACTTC. Translation: CAWKFYYEQYF. The chain links TRBV30 to TRBJ2-4, with D uncertain. The DNA end is more similar to TRBJ2-7, so the J call may be wrong. The CDR3 is 11 residues long. Per germline, CDR1 GTSNPN and CDR2 SVGIG (reference sequence).

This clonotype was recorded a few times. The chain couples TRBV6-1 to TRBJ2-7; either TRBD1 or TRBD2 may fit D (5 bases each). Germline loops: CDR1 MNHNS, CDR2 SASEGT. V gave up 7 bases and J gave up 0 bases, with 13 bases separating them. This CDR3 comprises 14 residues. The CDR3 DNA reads TGTGCCAGCAAAACGGGACGGAGCTCCTACGAGCAGTACTTC. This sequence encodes CASKTGRSSYEQYF.

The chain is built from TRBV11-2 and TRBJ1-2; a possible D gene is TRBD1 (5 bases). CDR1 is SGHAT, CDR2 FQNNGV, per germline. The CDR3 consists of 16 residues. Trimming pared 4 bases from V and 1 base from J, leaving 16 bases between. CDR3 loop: CASSSGSGMFNYGYTF. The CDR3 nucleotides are TGTGCCAGCAGCTCAGGGTCAGGCATGTTTAACTATGGCTACACCTTC.

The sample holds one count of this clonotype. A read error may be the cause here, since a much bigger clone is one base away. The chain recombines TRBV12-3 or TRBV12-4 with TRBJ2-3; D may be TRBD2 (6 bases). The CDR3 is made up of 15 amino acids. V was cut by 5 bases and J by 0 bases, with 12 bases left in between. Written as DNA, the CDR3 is TGTGCCAGCAGTCTGCTAGCGCCTAGCACAGATACGCAGTATTTT. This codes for CASSLLAPSTDTQYF.

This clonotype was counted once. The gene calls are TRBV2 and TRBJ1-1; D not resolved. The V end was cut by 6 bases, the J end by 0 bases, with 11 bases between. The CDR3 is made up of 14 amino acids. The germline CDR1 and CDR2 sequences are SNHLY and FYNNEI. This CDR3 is CASRSGQMNTEAFF. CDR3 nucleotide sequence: TGTGCCAGCAGGTCCGGTCAAATGAACACTGAAGCTTTCTTT.

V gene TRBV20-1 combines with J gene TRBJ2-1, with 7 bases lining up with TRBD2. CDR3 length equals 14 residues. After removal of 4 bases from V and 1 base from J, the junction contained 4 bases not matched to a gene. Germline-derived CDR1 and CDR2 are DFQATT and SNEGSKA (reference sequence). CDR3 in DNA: TGCAGTGCTACGCGGGGAGGGTCCTACAATGAGCAGTTCTTC. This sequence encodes CSATRGGSYNEQFF.

As DNA, the CDR3 is TGCAGTGCTAGAGATAGGGACAAAAACACCGGGGAGCTGTTTTTT. Translated: CSARDRDKNTGELFF. The chain recombines TRBV20-1 with TRBJ2-2, with D possibly being TRBD1 (6 bases). The V and J ends lost 0 bases and 2 bases respectively, with 10 bases between them. The CDR3 has 15 amino acids. CDR1 is DFQATT and CDR2 is SNEGSKA in the germline V gene (reference sequence).

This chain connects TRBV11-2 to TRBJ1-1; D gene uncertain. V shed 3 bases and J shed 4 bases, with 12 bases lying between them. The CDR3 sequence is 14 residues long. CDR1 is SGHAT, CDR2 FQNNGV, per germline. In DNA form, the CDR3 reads TGTGCCAGCAGCTTCCCACTAGCGGGCACTGAAGCTTTCTTT. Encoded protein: CASSFPLAGTEAFF.

The CDR3 here is CASSTGRPYEQYF. CDR3 in DNA: TGTGCCAGCAGTACCGGGAGACCCTACGAGCAGTACTTC. The chain uses TRBV6-2 or TRBV6-3 and TRBJ2-7, with D tentatively TRBD2 (6 bases). Trimming took off 5 bases at V and 2 bases at J, with 10 bases between the two ends. CDR3 length: 13 amino acids. CDR1 is MNHEY and CDR2 is SVGEGT in the germline V gene.

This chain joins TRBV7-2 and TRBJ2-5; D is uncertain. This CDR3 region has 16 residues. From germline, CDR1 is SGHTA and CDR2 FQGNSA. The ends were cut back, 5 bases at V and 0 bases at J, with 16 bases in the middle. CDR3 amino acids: CASSPNYSNYQETQYF. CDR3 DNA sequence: TGTGCCAGCAGCCCGAATTACTCCAACTACCAAGAGACCCAGTACTTC.

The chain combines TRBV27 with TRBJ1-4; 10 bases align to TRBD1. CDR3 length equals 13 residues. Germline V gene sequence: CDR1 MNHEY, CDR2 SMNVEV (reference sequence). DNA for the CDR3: TGTGCTAACCTAGGGGACAGGGGTGAAAAACTGTTTTTT. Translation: CANLGDRGEKLFF.

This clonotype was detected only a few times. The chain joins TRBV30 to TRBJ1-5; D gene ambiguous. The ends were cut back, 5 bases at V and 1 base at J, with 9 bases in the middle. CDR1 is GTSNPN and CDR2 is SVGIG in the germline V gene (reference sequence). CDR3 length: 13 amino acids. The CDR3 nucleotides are TGTGCCTGGGCTTCTCACAGCAATCAGCCCCAGCATTTT. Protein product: CAWASHSNQPQHF.

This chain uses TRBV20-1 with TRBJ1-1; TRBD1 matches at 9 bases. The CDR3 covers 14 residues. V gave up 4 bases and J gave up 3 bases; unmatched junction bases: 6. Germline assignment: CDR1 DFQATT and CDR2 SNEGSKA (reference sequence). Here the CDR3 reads CSAKGQGADTEAFF. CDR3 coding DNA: TGCAGTGCTAAGGGACAGGGAGCGGACACTGAAGCTTTCTTT.

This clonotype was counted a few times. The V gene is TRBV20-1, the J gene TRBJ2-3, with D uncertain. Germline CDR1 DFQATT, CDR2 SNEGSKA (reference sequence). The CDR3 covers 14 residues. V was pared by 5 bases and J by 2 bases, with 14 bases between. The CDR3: CSAPSGGITDTQYF. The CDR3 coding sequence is TGCAGTGCTCCCTCAGGCGGTATCACAGATACGCAGTATTTT.

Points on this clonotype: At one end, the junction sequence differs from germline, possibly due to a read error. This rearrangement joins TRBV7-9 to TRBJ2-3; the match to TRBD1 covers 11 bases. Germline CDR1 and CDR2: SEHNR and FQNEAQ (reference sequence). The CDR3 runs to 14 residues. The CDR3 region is CASSSGQGADMQYF. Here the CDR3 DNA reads TGTGCCAGCAGCTCTGGACAGGGGGCAGATATGCAGTATTTT.

CDR3 in DNA: TGTGCCATCAGGGCCCCGGGACAGGGAGCGAACACTGAAGCTTTCTTT. It codes for CAIRAPGQGANTEAFF. The chain couples TRBV10-3 to TRBJ1-1; 9 nucleotides line up with TRBD1. The V gene's germline CDR1 is ENHRY and CDR2 SYGVKD. The CDR3 consists of 16 residues. Trimming at V came to 6 bases and at J to 1 base, leaving 9 bases not matched to a gene.